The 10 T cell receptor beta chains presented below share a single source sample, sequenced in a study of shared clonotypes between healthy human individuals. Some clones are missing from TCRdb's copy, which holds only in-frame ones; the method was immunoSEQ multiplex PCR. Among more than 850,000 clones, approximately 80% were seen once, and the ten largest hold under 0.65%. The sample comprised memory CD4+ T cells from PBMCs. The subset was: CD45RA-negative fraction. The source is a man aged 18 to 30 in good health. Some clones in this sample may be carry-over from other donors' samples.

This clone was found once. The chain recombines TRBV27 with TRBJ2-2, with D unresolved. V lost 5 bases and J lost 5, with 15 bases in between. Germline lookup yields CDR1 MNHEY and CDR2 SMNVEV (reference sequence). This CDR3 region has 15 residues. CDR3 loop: CASSEPGLGTGELFF. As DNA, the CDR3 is TGTGCCAGCAGTGAACCCGGTCTGGGGACCGGGGAGCTGTTTTTT.

The CDR3 DNA reads as TGTGCCAGCAGTCCCTACCTGGACAGGGTAGGCCAGCCCCAGCATTTT. This encodes CASSPYLDRVGQPQHF. The J gene is TRBJ1-5, the V gene TRBV27, with 8 bases aligning to TRBD1. Germline V gives CDR1 MNHEY, CDR2 SMNVEV (reference sequence). V shed 5 bases, J shed 7 bases, and the junction held 13 bases outside the gene matches. This CDR3 region has 16 residues.

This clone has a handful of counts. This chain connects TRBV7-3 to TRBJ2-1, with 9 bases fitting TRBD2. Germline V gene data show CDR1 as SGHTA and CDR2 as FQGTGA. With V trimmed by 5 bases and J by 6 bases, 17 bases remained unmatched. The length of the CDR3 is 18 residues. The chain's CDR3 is CASSPGTHKPSGANEQFF. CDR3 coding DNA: TGTGCCAGCAGCCCTGGGACGCACAAGCCTAGCGGGGCCAATGAGCAGTTCTTC. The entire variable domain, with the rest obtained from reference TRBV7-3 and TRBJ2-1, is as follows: GAGVSQTPSNKVTEKGKYVELRCDPISGHTALYWYRQSLGQGPEFLIYFQGTGAADDSGLPNDRFFAVRPEGSVSTLKIQRTERGDSAVYLCASSPGTHKPSGANEQFFGPGTRLTVL.

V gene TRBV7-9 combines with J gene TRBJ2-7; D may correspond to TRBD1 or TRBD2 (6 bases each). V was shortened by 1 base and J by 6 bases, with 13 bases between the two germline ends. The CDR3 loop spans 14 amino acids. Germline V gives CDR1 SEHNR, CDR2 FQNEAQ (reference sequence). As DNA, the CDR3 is TGTGCCAGCAGCTTAGGGGTTCGGGGGCGCGAGCAGTACTTC. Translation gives CASSLGVRGREQYF.

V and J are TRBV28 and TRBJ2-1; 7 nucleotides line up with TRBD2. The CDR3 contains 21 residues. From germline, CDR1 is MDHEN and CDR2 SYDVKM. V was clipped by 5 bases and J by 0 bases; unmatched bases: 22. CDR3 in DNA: TGTGCCAGCAGTCCGATAGGACTAGGACGGCAATCACGGGACTCCTACAATGAGCAGTTCTTC. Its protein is CASSPIGLGRQSRDSYNEQFF.

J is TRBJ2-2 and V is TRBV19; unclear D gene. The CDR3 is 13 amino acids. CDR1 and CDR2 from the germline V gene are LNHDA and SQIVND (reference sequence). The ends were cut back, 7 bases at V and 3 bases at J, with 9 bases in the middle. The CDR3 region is CASTRTHTGELFF. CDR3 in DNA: TGTGCCAGTACTCGGACCCACACCGGGGAGCTGTTTTTT.

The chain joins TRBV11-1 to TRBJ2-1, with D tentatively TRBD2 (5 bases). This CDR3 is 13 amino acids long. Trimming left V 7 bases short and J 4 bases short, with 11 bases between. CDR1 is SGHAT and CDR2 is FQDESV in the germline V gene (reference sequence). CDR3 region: CASTRGLYNEQFF. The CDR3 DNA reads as TGTGCCAGCACCCGGGGTCTGTACAATGAGCAGTTCTTC.

CDR3 region: CAWAAFGNTIYF. Written as DNA, the CDR3 is TGTGCCTGGGCCGCTTTTGGAAACACCATATATTTT. The chain combines TRBV30 with TRBJ1-3; no reliable D call. The CDR3 extends over 12 amino acids. V lost 5 bases and J 3 bases, leaving 8 bases between the germline ends. CDR1 is GTSNPN, CDR2 SVGIG, per germline (reference sequence).

The CDR3 is CASKREPQAGELFF. Here the CDR3 DNA reads TGTGCCAGTAAACGGGAGCCCCAAGCCGGGGAGCTGTTTTTT. The genes are TRBV19 and TRBJ2-2, with a weak D call TRBD2 (6 bases). Trimming took 7 bases from V and 6 from J, leaving 15 bases between them. Germline CDR1 LNHDA, CDR2 SQIVND (reference sequence). The CDR3 has 14 residues.

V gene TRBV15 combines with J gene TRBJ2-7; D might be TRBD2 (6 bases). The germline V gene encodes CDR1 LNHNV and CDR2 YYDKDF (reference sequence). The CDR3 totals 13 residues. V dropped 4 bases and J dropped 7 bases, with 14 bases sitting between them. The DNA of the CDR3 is TGTGCCACCAGCACTAGACTAGAGGGGGAGCAGTACTTC. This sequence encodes CATSTRLEGEQYF.